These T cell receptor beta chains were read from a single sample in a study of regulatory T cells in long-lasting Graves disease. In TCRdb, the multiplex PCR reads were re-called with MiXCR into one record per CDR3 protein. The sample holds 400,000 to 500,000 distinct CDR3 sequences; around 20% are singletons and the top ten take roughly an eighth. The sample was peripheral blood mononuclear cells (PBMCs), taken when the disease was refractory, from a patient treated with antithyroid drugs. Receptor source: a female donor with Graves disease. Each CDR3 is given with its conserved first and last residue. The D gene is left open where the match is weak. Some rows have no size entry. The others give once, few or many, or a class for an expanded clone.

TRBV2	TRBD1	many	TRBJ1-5	CASSRQGTSIRNQPQHF	TGTGCCAGCAGTAGACAGGGAACCTCTATCCGCAATCAGCCCCAGCATTTT
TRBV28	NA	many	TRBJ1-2	CASERTASTGYTF	TGTGCCAGCGAGAGGACTGCTTCGACGGGCTACACCTTC
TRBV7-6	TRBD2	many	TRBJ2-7	CASSPIGLAGAYEQYF	TGTGCCAGCAGCCCTATCGGACTAGCGGGGGCCTACGAGCAGTACTTC
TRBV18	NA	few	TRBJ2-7	CASSPPGVTYEQYF	TGTGCCAGCTCACCACCCGGGGTCACCTACGAGCAGTACTTC
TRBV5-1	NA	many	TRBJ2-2	CASSHAGELFF	TGCGCCAGCAGTCACGCCGGGGAGCTGTTTTTT
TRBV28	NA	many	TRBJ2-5	CASSRETQYF	TGTGCCAGCAGTCGTGAGACCCAGTACTTC
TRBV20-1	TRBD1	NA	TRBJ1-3	CSANSGTGGGSGNTIYF	TGCAGTGCTAACTCCGGGACAGGCGGGGGCTCTGGAAACACCATATATTTT
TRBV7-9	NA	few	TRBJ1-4	CASSLMAALSNEKLFF	TGTGCCAGCAGCTTGATGGCAGCCTTGAGTAATGAAAAACTGTTTTTT
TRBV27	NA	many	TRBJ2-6	CASSYLRDSGANVLTF	TGTGCCAGCAGTTACCTCAGGGACTCTGGGGCCAACGTCCTGACTTTC
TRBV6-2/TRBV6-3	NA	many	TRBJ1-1	CASSYTPGVNTEAFF	TGTGCCAGCAGTTACACGCCGGGGGTGAACACTGAAGCTTTCTTT
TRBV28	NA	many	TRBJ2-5	CASSPPDVSQETQYF	TGTGCCAGCAGTCCACCCGACGTGAGTCAAGAGACCCAGTACTTC
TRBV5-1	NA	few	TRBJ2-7	CASSLAWVAAVEQYF	TGCGCCAGCAGCTTGGCCTGGGTAGCGGCCGTAGAGCAGTACTTC
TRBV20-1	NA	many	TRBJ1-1	CSARELGFFTEAFF	TGCAGTGCTAGAGAGCTAGGGTTCTTCACTGAAGCTTTCTTT
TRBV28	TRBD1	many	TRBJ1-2	CASSLMAGGSYGYTF	TGTGCCAGCAGTTTAATGGCAGGGGGAAGCTATGGCTACACCTTC